What follows are 13 T cell receptor beta chains derived from one specimen sequenced in a study of blood T cell repertoires in COVID-19. Only in-frame clones appear in the TCRdb table, and some are missing; sequencing was by immunoSEQ multiplex PCR. The sample lists about half a million clones; approximately 83% were seen once. Sequenced sample: peripheral blood. The receptor set was obtained from a human donor in a cohort sampled during active COVID-19.

This chain joins TRBV6-5 and TRBJ2-1, with D perhaps matching TRBD2 (6 bases). V was pared by 0 bases and J by 4 bases, with 13 bases between. Germline V lookup: CDR1 MNHEY, CDR2 SVGAGI. CDR3 length: 16 residues. In DNA form, the CDR3 reads TGTGCCAGCAGTTACTCGACCGGGACTTTGTACAATGAGCAGTTCTTC. It specifies CASSYSTGTLYNEQFF.

This clone appeared once. The chain employs TRBV6-5 and TRBJ1-1; D might be TRBD1 (6 bases). CDR1 is MNHEY, CDR2 SVGAGI, per germline. The V gene lost 4 bases and the J gene lost 4 bases, with 19 bases spanning the gap. There are 16 residues in the CDR3. The CDR3 loop is CASSWERGARGTEAFF. Written as DNA, the CDR3 is TGTGCCAGCAGTTGGGAACGGGGGGCGCGAGGCACTGAAGCTTTCTTT.

The chain couples TRBV4-3 to TRBJ2-5, with TRBD2 as a possible D gene (5 bases). Germline CDR1 LGHNA, CDR2 YSLEER. V dropped 0 bases and J dropped 5 bases, with 16 bases sitting between them. This CDR3 is 16 amino acids long. The CDR3 loop is CASSQDPGPSGETQYF. In DNA form, the CDR3 reads TGCGCCAGCAGCCAAGATCCCGGGCCGTCGGGGGAGACCCAGTACTTC.

The rearrangement joins TRBV5-8 to TRBJ1-2; D is uncertain. Germline V gives CDR1 SGHTS, CDR2 YDEGEE. Trimming stripped 6 bases from V and 7 bases from J, with 13 bases between. This CDR3 has 12 amino acids. CDR3 coding DNA: TGTGCCAGCATCACTAGGGAGGGTGGCTACACCTTC. Encoded protein: CASITREGGYTF.

This clone was found once. This sequence joins TRBV5-4 and TRBJ1-1; TRBD1 aligns across 9 bases. The CDR3 consists of 17 residues. With 3 bases clipped from V and 7 bases from J, the junction kept 16 bases outside the gene matches. CDR1 and CDR2 (germline): SGHNT, YYREEE (reference sequence). The CDR3 protein is CASSSDDRDRAKNEAFF. CDR3 bases: TGTGCCAGCAGCTCTGACGACCGGGACAGGGCGAAAAATGAAGCTTTCTTT.

The chain couples TRBV12-5 to TRBJ2-7, with D tentatively TRBD1 (5 bases). CDR1 is LGHNT and CDR2 is FRNRAP in the germline V gene. Deletions cut 7 bases from V and 3 bases from J, with 19 bases between. This CDR3 is 15 amino acids long. CDR3 sequence reads: CASDSYSGQLYEQYF. The CDR3 DNA follows: TGTGCTAGTGATTCCTACTCCGGACAACTCTACGAGCAGTACTTC.

V and J are TRBV6-5 and TRBJ2-7, with a tentative D call TRBD1 (6 bases). In germline, CDR1 is MNHEY, CDR2 SVGAGI. The CDR3 runs to 15 residues. Deletions cut 6 bases from V and 6 bases from J, with 21 bases between. CDR3 DNA sequence: TGTGCCAGCAGATTCCTGGGGGCCGAGCCTGGCGAGCAGTACTTC. Translated, it gives CASRFLGAEPGEQYF.

This clone has just one count. CDR3 sequence (DNA): TGTGCCAGCAGCGGACCCTCGACCCCAGGTACGCAGTATTTT. It yields the protein CASSGPSTPGTQYF. The V and J genes are TRBV9 and TRBJ2-3; D gene uncertain. This CDR3 region has 14 residues. Germline CDR1 SGDLS, CDR2 YYNGEE. V gave up 3 bases and J gave up 8 bases, with 16 bases separating them. Full variable domain (rest looked up from reference TRBV9 and TRBJ2-3): DSGVTQTPKHLITATGQRVTLRCSPRSGDLSVYWYQQSLDQGLQFLIQYYNGEERAKGNILERFSAQQFPDLHSELNLSSLELGDSALYFCASSGPSTPGTQYFGPGTRLTVL.

V and J are TRBV6-5 and TRBJ2-7, with D possibly matching TRBD2 (6 bases). The CDR3 is 13 amino acids. V lost 6 bases and J lost 0, with 9 bases in between. Germline CDR1 is MNHEY and CDR2 is SVGAGI. The CDR3 DNA follows: TGTGCCAGCAGGGACGGGAGCTCCTACGAGCAGTACTTC. Protein product: CASRDGSSYEQYF.

V usage is TRBV30 and J usage is TRBJ1-1; maybe TRBD1 (5 bases). From germline, CDR1 is GTSNPN and CDR2 SVGIG (reference sequence). V gave up 1 base and J gave up 1 base, with 7 bases separating them. There are 13 residues in the CDR3. CDR3 sequence: CAWSDRRNTEAFF. As DNA, the CDR3 is TGTGCCTGGAGTGACAGGAGGAACACTGAAGCTTTCTTT. The whole variable domain, filled in from reference TRBV30 and TRBJ1-1, reads SQTIHQWPATLVQPVGSPLSLECTVEGTSNPNLYWYRQAAGRGLQLLFYSVGIGQISSEVPQNLSASRPQDRQFILSSKKLLLSDSGFYLCAWSDRRNTEAFFGQGTRLTVV.

The chain recombines TRBV6-5 with TRBJ2-2; TRBD1 matches 9 bases. The germline CDR1 and CDR2 sequences are MNHEY and SVGAGI. The ends lost 6 bases at V and 6 bases at J; junction bases unmatched: 2. The CDR3 runs 13 residues. CDR3 in amino acids: CASRQGASGELFF. CDR3 in DNA: TGTGCCAGCAGACAGGGGGCCTCCGGGGAGCTGTTTTTT.

V and J are TRBV30 and TRBJ2-1; 7 positions match TRBD2. CDR3 length: 13 amino acids. The ends lost 8 bases at V and 7 bases at J; junction bases unmatched: 11. From germline, CDR1 is GTSNPN and CDR2 SVGIG (reference sequence). The CDR3 protein is CAVRTRTPNEQFF. The CDR3, as DNA: TGTGCCGTACGGACTAGAACTCCGAATGAGCAGTTCTTC.

This sequence joins TRBV29-1 and TRBJ1-2, with TRBD1 matching over 7 bases. J gave up 3 bases and V 6 bases, and 10 bases lay outside the gene matches. The CDR3 totals 14 residues. The germline V gene has CDR1 SQVTM and CDR2 ANQGSEA. The CDR3 loop reads CSVEDRFRDYGYTF. CDR3 DNA sequence: TGCAGCGTCGAGGACAGGTTCAGAGACTATGGCTACACCTTC.